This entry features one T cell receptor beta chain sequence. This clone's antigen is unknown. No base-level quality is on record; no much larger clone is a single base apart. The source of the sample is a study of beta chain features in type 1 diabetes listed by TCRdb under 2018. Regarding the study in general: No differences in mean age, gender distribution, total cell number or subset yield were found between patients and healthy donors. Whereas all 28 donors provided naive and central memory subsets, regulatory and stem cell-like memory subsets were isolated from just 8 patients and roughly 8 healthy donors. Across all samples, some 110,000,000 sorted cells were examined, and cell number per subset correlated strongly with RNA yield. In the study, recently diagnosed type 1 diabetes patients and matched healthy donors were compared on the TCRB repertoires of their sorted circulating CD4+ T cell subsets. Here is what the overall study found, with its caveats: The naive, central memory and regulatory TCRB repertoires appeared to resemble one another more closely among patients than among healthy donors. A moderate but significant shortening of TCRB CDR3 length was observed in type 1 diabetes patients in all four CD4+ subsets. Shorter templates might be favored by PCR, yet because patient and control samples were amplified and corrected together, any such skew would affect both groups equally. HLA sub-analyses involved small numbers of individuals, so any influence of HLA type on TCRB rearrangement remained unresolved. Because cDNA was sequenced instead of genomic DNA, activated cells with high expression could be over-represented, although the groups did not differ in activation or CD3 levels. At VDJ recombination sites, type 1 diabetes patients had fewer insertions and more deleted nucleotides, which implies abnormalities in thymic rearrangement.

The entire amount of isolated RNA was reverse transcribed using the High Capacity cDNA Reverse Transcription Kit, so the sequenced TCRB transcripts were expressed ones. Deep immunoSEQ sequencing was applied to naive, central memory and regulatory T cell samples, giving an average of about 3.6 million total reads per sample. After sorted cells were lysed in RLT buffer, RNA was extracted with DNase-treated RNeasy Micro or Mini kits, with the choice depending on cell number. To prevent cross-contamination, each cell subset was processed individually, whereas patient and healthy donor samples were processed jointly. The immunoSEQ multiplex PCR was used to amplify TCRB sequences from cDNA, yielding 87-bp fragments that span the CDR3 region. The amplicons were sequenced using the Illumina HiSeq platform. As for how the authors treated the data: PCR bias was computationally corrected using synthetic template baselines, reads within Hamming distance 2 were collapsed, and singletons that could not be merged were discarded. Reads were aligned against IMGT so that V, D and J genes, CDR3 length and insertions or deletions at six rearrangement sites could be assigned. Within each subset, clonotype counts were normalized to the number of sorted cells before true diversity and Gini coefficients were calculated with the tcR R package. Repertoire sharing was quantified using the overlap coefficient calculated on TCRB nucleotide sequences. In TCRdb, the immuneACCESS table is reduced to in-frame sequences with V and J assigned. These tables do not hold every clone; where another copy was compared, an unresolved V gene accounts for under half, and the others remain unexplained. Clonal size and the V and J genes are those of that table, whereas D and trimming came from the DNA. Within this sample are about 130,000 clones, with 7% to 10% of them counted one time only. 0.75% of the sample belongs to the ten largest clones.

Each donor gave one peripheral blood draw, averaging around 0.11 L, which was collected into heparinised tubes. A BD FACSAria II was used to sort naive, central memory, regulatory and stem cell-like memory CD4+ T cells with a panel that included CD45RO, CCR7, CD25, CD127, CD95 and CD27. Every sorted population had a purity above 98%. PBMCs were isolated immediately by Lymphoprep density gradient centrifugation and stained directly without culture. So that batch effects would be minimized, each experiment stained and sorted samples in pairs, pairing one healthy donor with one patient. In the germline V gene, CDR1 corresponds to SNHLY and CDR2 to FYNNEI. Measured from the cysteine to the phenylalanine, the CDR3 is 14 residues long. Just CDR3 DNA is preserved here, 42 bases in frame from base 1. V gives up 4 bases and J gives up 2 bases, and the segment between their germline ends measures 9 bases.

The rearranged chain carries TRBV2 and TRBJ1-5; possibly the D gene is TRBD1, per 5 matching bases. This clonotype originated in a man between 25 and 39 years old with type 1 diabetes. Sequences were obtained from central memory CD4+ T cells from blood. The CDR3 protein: CASSGQTGNQPQHF. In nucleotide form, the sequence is TGTGCCAGCAGTGGACAGACCGGCAATCAGCCCCAGCATTTT.